One and the same sample provided the 26 T cell receptor beta chains below, sequenced in a study of blood T cell repertoires in COVID-19. Generated by immunoSEQ multiplex PCR, the TCRdb table keeps only in-frame clones and is missing some. This table has approximately 290,000 clones, about nine tenths appearing once. Sequenced input: PBMCs or T cells enriched from blood (not recorded which). The receptors shown here come from a woman aged 30 to 39 who had recovered from COVID-19.

This clone was found a few times. V and J are TRBV28 and TRBJ1-4; D remains ambiguous. The CDR3 totals 15 residues. Germline loops: CDR1 MDHEN, CDR2 SYDVKM. Between the trimmed V and J ends, which lost 2 bases and 4 bases, there was a span of 11 bases. The CDR3 spells CASSLGGQFNEKLFF. DNA for the CDR3: TGTGCCAGCAGTTTAGGAGGGCAATTTAATGAAAAACTGTTTTTT. Drawing the rest from reference TRBV28 and TRBJ1-4, the complete variable domain is DVKVTQSSRYLVKRTGEKVFLECVQDMDHENMFWYRQDPGLGLRLIYFSYDVKMKEKGDIPEGYSVSREKKERFSLILESASTNQTSMYLCASSLGGQFNEKLFFGSGTQLSVL.

The chain recombines TRBV3-1 (or the pseudogene TRBV3-2) with TRBJ2-2; 14 bases fit TRBD2. This CDR3 has 18 residues. CDR1 LGHDT and CDR2 YNNKEL come from the germline V gene (reference sequence). The V gene end was trimmed by 0 bases and the J gene end by 8 bases; junction bases not matched to a gene: 8. CDR3 sequence: CASSQDSGTSGSAGELFF. The CDR3 DNA reads TGTGCCAGCAGCCAAGATTCCGGGACTAGCGGGAGTGCGGGGGAGCTGTTTTTT.

The chain employs TRBV27 and TRBJ2-7; TRBD1 is a possible D gene (6 bases). This CDR3 is 15 amino acids long. Per germline, CDR1 MNHEY and CDR2 SMNVEV (reference sequence). Between the trimmed V and J ends, which lost 3 bases and 7 bases, there was a span of 19 bases. The CDR3 DNA reads TGTGCCAGCAGTTTGGTCGGACAGCGACCAGTGGAGCAGTACTTC. Amino acids: CASSLVGQRPVEQYF.

The chain carries TRBV4-1 and TRBJ2-7, with D perhaps matching TRBD2 (6 bases). CDR1 is MGHRA, CDR2 YSYEKL, per germline. V lost 1 base and J 7 bases, leaving 20 bases between the germline ends. The CDR3 extends over 16 amino acids. The CDR3 bases are TGCGCCAGCAGCCAAGGAGGGTCTGGCCGGGAGTATGAGCAGTACTTC. Amino acids: CASSQGGSGREYEQYF.

This clone was detected a few times. The V gene is TRBV7-3, the J gene TRBJ2-1; 9 nucleotides match TRBD1. The CDR3 extends over 16 amino acids. Losses at the gene ends were 2 bases for V and 7 bases for J; bases not matched to a gene: 9. In germline, CDR1 is SGHTA, CDR2 FQGTGA. CDR3 loop: CASSLASQGALNEQFF. DNA of the CDR3: TGTGCCAGCAGCTTAGCCTCACAGGGGGCGTTGAATGAGCAGTTCTTC. The complete variable domain, with remaining parts taken from reference TRBV7-3 and TRBJ2-1, reads GAGVSQTPSNKVTEKGKYVELRCDPISGHTALYWYRQSLGQGPEFLIYFQGTGAADDSGLPNDRFFAVRPEGSVSTLKIQRTERGDSAVYLCASSLASQGALNEQFFGPGTRLTVL.

The chain couples TRBV28 to TRBJ1-2; D unresolved. The CDR3 spans 13 residues. The V gene lost 1 base and the J gene lost 6 bases, with 9 bases spanning the gap. The germline CDR1 and CDR2 sequences are MDHEN and SYDVKM. The CDR3 loop is CASSLSGRDGYTF. Written as DNA, the CDR3 is TGTGCCAGCAGTTTATCTGGTAGAGATGGCTACACCTTC.

The chain carries TRBV6-9 and TRBJ1-1; 7 nucleotides align to TRBD1. In germline, CDR1 is MNHGY, CDR2 SVAAGI. The V and J ends lost 0 bases and 7 bases, in that order; junction bases with no gene match: 11. The CDR3 is made up of 16 amino acids. The CDR3 region is CASSYSSPGGSHEAFF. CDR3 nucleotide sequence: TGTGCCAGCAGTTATTCCTCCCCAGGGGGAAGCCATGAAGCTTTCTTT.

The CDR3 spells CASSVGGTGGQETQYF. The CDR3 bases are TGTGCCAGCAGCGTAGGCGGGACAGGGGGACAAGAGACCCAGTACTTC. The J gene is TRBJ2-5, the V gene TRBV9; 11 nucleotides match TRBD1. Germline V gene sequence: CDR1 SGDLS, CDR2 YYNGEE. V lost 0 bases and J lost 2; bases outside the gene matches: 3. The CDR3 runs 16 residues.

V usage is TRBV5-4 and J usage is TRBJ2-3, with TRBD2 matching 12 bases. This CDR3 is 18 amino acids long. Trimming cost V 0 bases and J 1 base; bases outside gene matches: 6. CDR1 is SGHNT and CDR2 is YYREEE in the germline V gene (reference sequence). The CDR3: CASSLGLAGVGGTDTQYF. The CDR3 DNA is TGTGCCAGCAGCTTGGGACTAGCGGGAGTCGGGGGCACAGATACGCAGTATTTT.

The genes are TRBV7-8 and TRBJ2-7, with TRBD2 matching over 7 bases. J was trimmed by 0 bases and V by 5 bases; bases with no gene match: 7. CDR1 and CDR2 from the germline V gene are SGHVS and FQNEAQ. The CDR3 is 15 amino acids. In nucleotides, the CDR3 is TGTGCCAGCAGCACACGGACTAGAGGCTCCTACGAGCAGTACTTC. Its translation: CASSTRTRGSYEQYF.

The V gene is TRBV5-1, the J gene TRBJ1-1, with D unresolved. Trimming took 0 bases from V and 1 from J, leaving 10 bases between them. Germline V gives CDR1 SGHRS, CDR2 YFSETQ. The CDR3 spans 15 residues. DNA of the CDR3: TGCGCCAGCAGCTTGGCCGTTCGGGGGAACACTGAAGCTTTCTTT. It codes for CASSLAVRGNTEAFF.

Of note for this clone: Other DNA sequences of this sample code for an identical CDR3. The chain joins TRBV28 to TRBJ1-2; TRBD1 aligns across 7 bases. This CDR3 is built from 13 residues. Germline loops: CDR1 MDHEN, CDR2 SYDVKM. Unmatched junction bases numbered 4, after V lost 2 bases and J lost 7 bases. Here the CDR3 DNA reads TGTGCCAGCAGTTTAAACAGGGGCATTGGCTACACCTTC. This gives the protein CASSLNRGIGYTF.

This chain connects TRBV19 to TRBJ1-5; 11 positions match TRBD1. V lost 3 bases and J lost 0; bases outside the gene matches: 7. This CDR3 is built from 18 residues. CDR1 and CDR2 from the germline V gene are LNHDA and SQIVND (reference sequence). CDR3 nucleotide sequence: TGTGCCAGTAGTATGATCGGGACAGGGGGTCTTAGCAATCAGCCCCAGCATTTT. As protein: CASSMIGTGGLSNQPQHF.

The rearrangement uses TRBV20-1 and TRBJ1-5; D perhaps matches TRBD1 (5 bases). Germline lookup yields CDR1 DFQATT and CDR2 SNEGSKA (reference sequence). Trimming took 3 bases from V and 4 from J, leaving 10 bases between them. The CDR3 contains 13 residues. CDR3 coding DNA: TGCAGTGCTAGTTTACAGGAAAATCAGCCCCAGCATTTT. Its translation: CSASLQENQPQHF.

This chain connects TRBV11-2 to TRBJ1-2; tentative D call: TRBD1 (6 bases). Germline CDR1 reads SGHAT; CDR2 reads FQNNGV. The V gene lost 2 bases and the J gene lost 0 bases, with 10 bases spanning the gap. There are 15 residues in the CDR3. The CDR3 protein is CASSLQGRANYGYTF. The CDR3 DNA is TGTGCCAGCAGCTTACAGGGGAGGGCTAACTATGGCTACACCTTC.

This clone was observed a handful of times. The gene calls are TRBV19 and TRBJ1-1; D is ambiguous. The CDR3 extends over 13 amino acids. Trimming shortened V by 3 bases and J by 4 bases, and 9 bases separated the two germline ends. CDR1 and CDR2 from the germline V gene are LNHDA and SQIVND (reference sequence). The CDR3 protein is CASSISRSTEAFF. The CDR3 DNA follows: TGTGCCAGTAGTATTTCCAGGTCCACTGAAGCTTTCTTT.

The chain employs TRBV7-8 and TRBJ1-2; 9 positions agree with TRBD1. V shed 4 bases and J 6 bases; nucleotides not matched to a gene: 9. Germline CDR1 reads SGHVS; CDR2 reads FQNEAQ. This CDR3 has 15 amino acids. The CDR3 here is CASSSVGTGINGYTF. CDR3 sequence (DNA): TGTGCCAGCAGCTCGGTAGGGACAGGGATAAATGGCTACACCTTC. Using reference TRBV7-8 and TRBJ1-2 for the parts outside the CDR3, the full variable domain is GAGVSQSPRYKVAKRGQDVALRCDPISGHVSLFWYQQALGQGPEFLTYFQNEAQLDKSGLPSDRFFAERPEGSVSTLKIQRTQQEDSAVYLCASSSVGTGINGYTFGSGTRLTVV.

The rearrangement joins TRBV19 to TRBJ2-1; D unclear. V lost 7 bases, J lost 0 bases, and 13 bases lay in between. In germline, CDR1 is LNHDA, CDR2 SQIVND (reference sequence). The CDR3 covers 15 residues. This CDR3 reads CASMQTSSSYNEQFF. The CDR3 DNA reads TGTGCCAGTATGCAGACATCGAGCTCCTACAATGAGCAGTTCTTC. The variable domain in full, completed from reference TRBV19 and TRBJ2-1, reads DGGITQSPKYLFRKEGQNVTLSCEQNLNHDAMYWYRQDPGQGLRLIYYSQIVNDFQKGDIAEGYSVSREKKESFPLTVTSAQKNPTAFYLCASMQTSSSYNEQFFGPGTRLTVL.

This clone was detected once. The chain is built from TRBV12-3 or TRBV12-4 and TRBJ2-7; 7 nucleotides match TRBD2. This CDR3 has 12 amino acids. Trimming took 6 bases from V and 6 from J; bases not matched to a gene: 5. As DNA, the CDR3 is TGTGCCAGCAGCACTAGCGTTGGCGAGCAGTACTTC. Its protein is CASSTSVGEQYF.

V usage is TRBV30 and J usage is TRBJ1-3, with D possibly TRBD1 on 5 matching bases. Trimming stripped 1 base from V and 2 bases from J, with 9 bases between. The CDR3 covers 14 residues. Germline CDR1 and CDR2: GTSNPN and SVGIG (reference sequence). The CDR3 here is CAWSAGETGNTIYF. The CDR3 DNA reads as TGTGCCTGGAGTGCGGGGGAAACTGGAAACACCATATATTTT.

The CDR3 nucleotides read TGTGCCAGCATGAGGCTAGGAATGAGTGAGCAGTTCTTC. This encodes CASMRLGMSEQFF. The chain uses TRBV27 and TRBJ2-1, with D unclear. V was trimmed by 7 bases and J by 9 bases, leaving 16 bases between them. Germline CDR1 reads MNHEY; CDR2 reads SMNVEV (reference sequence). The CDR3 contains 13 residues.

V and J are TRBV30 and TRBJ2-2, with 12 bases that match TRBD2. Germline V gives CDR1 GTSNPN, CDR2 SVGIG (reference sequence). This CDR3 has 19 residues. Trimming took 2 bases from V and 3 from J; bases not matched to a gene: 13. The CDR3 region has the DNA TGTGCCTGGAGTACACGTGGACTAGCGGGGCTCTACGACACCGGGGAGCTGTTTTTT. The encoded protein is CAWSTRGLAGLYDTGELFF.

V is TRBV7-2 and J is TRBJ1-3; D gene ambiguous. The CDR3 length is 14 residues. Per germline, CDR1 SGHTA and CDR2 FQGNSA. V dropped 2 bases and J dropped 2 bases, with 7 bases sitting between them. CDR3 sequence reads: CASSLTGTGNTIYF. The CDR3 DNA reads as TGTGCCAGCAGCTTAACGGGAACTGGAAACACCATATATTTT.

CDR3 bases: TGTGCCAGTAGTGCACAAGTTCCGAAAAACTATGGCTACACCTTC. It yields the protein CASSAQVPKNYGYTF. The chain combines TRBV19 with TRBJ1-2; D gene unclear. The V end lost 5 bases, the J end lost 2 bases, and 15 bases lay between the germline ends. Per the germline V gene, CDR1 is LNHDA and CDR2 is SQIVND (reference sequence). The CDR3 is 15 amino acids.

The chain carries TRBV7-2 and TRBJ1-2; 8 nucleotides align to TRBD1. The CDR3 has 14 residues. Germline V lookup: CDR1 SGHTA, CDR2 FQGNSA. The V and J ends lost 7 bases and 4 bases, in that order; junction bases with no gene match: 8. The CDR3 sequence is CASTLRGLIYGYTF. CDR3 DNA: TGTGCCAGCACCCTCAGGGGGCTGATCTATGGCTACACCTTC.

V and J are TRBV5-1 and TRBJ2-7, with 10 bases matching TRBD2. The CDR3 has 15 residues. Germline CDR1 and CDR2: SGHRS and YFSETQ. V lost 2 bases and J lost 6; bases outside the gene matches: 8. CDR3 sequence (DNA): TGCGCCAGCAGCTTAGGGACTAGCGCCCGGATCGAGCAGTACTTC. Protein sequence: CASSLGTSARIEQYF.